This TCR beta chain was observed in a study of glioma-infiltrating T cells. Study conclusions and caveats: Tissue and blood shared very few CDR3 sequences. Above-expected tissue-blood divergence occurred in all gliomas, most in low-grade ones.

This clonotype was picked up one time. The target antigen is unknown. The junction departs from the called germline gene at one end, perhaps through a read error. Using RNA template, CDR3s of TCR alpha and beta were amplified with iRepertoire arm-PCR. Tissue mRNA or PBMC total RNA, about 90-450 ng, went into one-step reverse transcription and amplification. TCRdb reanalysed the multiplex PCR reads using MiXCR and keeps one entry per CDR3 protein. The sample lists some 160,000 distinct CDR3 sequences, around 45% occurring once. The length of the CDR3 is 15 residues. The germline V gene encodes CDR1 MNHEY and CDR2 SVGEGT.

V usage is TRBV6-2 or TRBV6-3 and J usage is TRBJ1-6; 7 bases line up with TRBD1. The sample comprised glioma tissue, nonneoplastic brain tissue, or PBMCs (not recorded which). This clonotype was obtained from a human donor with low-grade glioma or glioblastoma, undergoing nonglioma brain surgery, or in good health (not recorded which). The CDR3 region is CASSVTGVRNSRLHF. The CDR3 region has the DNA TGTGCCAGCAGCGTTACAGGGGTACGAAATTCACGCCTCCACTTT.